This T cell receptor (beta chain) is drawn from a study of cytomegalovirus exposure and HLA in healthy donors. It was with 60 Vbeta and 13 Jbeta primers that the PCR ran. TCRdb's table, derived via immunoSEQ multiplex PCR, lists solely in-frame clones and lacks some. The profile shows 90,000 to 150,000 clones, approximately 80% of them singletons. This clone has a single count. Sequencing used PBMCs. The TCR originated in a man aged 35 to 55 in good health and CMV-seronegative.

CDR3 residues: CASQGRSNTGELFF. The CDR3 DNA reads as TGTGCCAGTCAGGGGCGCTCGAACACCGGGGAGCTGTTTTTT. V is TRBV2 and J is TRBJ2-2; tentatively, D is TRBD1 (6 bases). Between the trimmed V and J ends, which lost 9 bases and 0 bases, there was a span of 11 bases. Germline lookup yields CDR1 SNHLY and CDR2 FYNNEI. CDR3 size: 14 residues.